The 2 T cell receptor beta chains in this list originate from one sample, sequenced in a study of shared clonotypes between healthy human individuals (dated by TCRdb to about 2020). The library was obtained by the immunoSEQ multiplex PCR assay. As stored in TCRdb, this immuneACCESS dataset retains in-frame rearrangements with V and J assigned. A fraction of the clones does not appear; measured against another copy, unresolved V genes explain less than half of the discrepancy, and the remainder lacks a known reason. The sample table records about 2.2 million clones; approximately 94% of these occur just once. The ten largest clones take up about 1.8% of the sample. For the CD8 naive samples, CD45RO-negative cells were positively selected for CCR7, yielding a CD45RA+CCR7+ population from which TemRA cells were excluded. The source material was naive CD8+ T cells from PBMCs. Explained via the paper, the cell subset or site label denotes: CD45RA+CCR7+. The receptor set was obtained from a young man in good health. Some clones in this sample may be carry-over from other donors' samples.

The chain carries TRBV2 and TRBJ2-1; the D gene is possibly TRBD1 (6 bases). Per the germline V gene, CDR1 is SNHLY and CDR2 is FYNNEI. The V end lost 2 bases, the J end lost 8 bases, and 13 bases lay between the germline ends. The CDR3 covers 14 residues. CDR3 DNA: TGTGCCAGCAGTGAACCGGGACAAGGGGATGAGCAGTTCTTC. Encoded protein: CASSEPGQGDEQFF.

The chain uses TRBV27 and TRBJ2-5, with D unclear. The CDR3 runs to 14 residues. CDR1 and CDR2 (germline): MNHEY, SMNVEV (reference sequence). Trimming removed 3 bases from V and 5 bases from J, with 13 bases in between. The CDR3 spells CASSLDPQEETQYF. The CDR3 bases are TGTGCCAGCAGTTTGGACCCCCAAGAGGAGACCCAGTACTTC.